This T cell receptor (beta chain) was sequenced during a study of neurological immune-mediated disorders. Turning to the study itself: Relapsing-remitting forms accounted for about 90% of the 34 multiple sclerosis patients and secondary progressive forms for 3.

The CDR3 is 14 amino acids. Germline V gene lookup returns CDR1 SGHRS and CDR2 YFSETQ. Findings and limits, study-wide: TCR-beta repertoires seemed private in all groups, with no expanded CDR3 amino acid sequences shared. One cluster of related CDR3 sequences contained, by phylogenetic grouping, the repertoires of 18 of 34 multiple sclerosis patients and formed a possible signature.

The cDNA was synthesized by means of template-switch 5'RACE, which was carried out with 10-nucleotide random UMIs. TCRdb re-called the 5' RACE reads with MiXCR, one entry per CDR3 protein. The sample records roughly 62,000 distinct CDR3 sequences, 3.5% to 4.5% being singletons. The sample holds many counts of this clonotype. Its matching antigen is unknown. The junction does not match germline at one end; this may be a read error. The material sequenced was PBMCs. V usage is TRBV5-1 and J usage is TRBJ1-6; 7 bases match TRBD1. The source of this sequence is a woman between 45 and 65 years old with multiple sclerosis. The CDR3 here is CASSLETGNSPLNF. CDR3 nucleotides: TGCGCCAGCAGCTTGGAGACAGGGAATTCACCCCTCAACTTT.